The following is a T cell receptor (beta chain) sequence with its context. Its antigen is unknown. Within one base of it there is no much larger clone, and no base qualities were kept. Patients with a history of autoimmune disease or receiving systemic immunosuppression were excluded from the trial. Peripheral blood for TCR sequencing was collected from all dose cohorts at baseline, on cycle 4 day 1, and on cycle 7 day 1. Samples came from an open-label, multicenter, first-in-human phase I dose-escalation trial of ivuxolimab. Adults with locally advanced or metastatic head and neck squamous cell, hepatocellular, melanoma or renal cell carcinoma were enrolled in the trial. CD4+ and CD8+ T cells were sorted separately from peripheral blood before TCR sequencing. V is pared back by 0 bases and J by 3 bases, with 0 bases lying between the germline termini. Including the terminal cysteine and phenylalanine, the CDR3 comprises 12 residues. The only DNA kept is the CDR3, 36 bases in frame from the first base. Sequences MNHEY (CDR1) and SVGAGI (CDR2) are obtained from the germline V gene.

This sample stems from a study of OX40 agonist ivuxolimab in advanced cancers. Study-wide context: Ivuxolimab was an agonistic, fully human IgG2 monoclonal antibody directed against OX40 (CD134), a costimulatory receptor. Peripheral TCRbeta sequencing aimed to test whether ivuxolimab altered TCR sequence diversity and caused clonal T-cell expansion. In the dose-escalation cohort, approximately 82% of patients were male, and the mean age was approximately 60 years with a range of roughly 20 to 79. Patients were allowed to have had prior anti-PD-1, anti-PD-L1 or anti-CTLA-4 therapy, and approximately 40% of the dose-escalation patients had been treated with checkpoint inhibitors. Partial responses were achieved by three dose-escalation patients, of whom one had hepatocellular carcinoma and two had cutaneous melanoma. The paper reports the monotherapy dose-escalation portion (N = 52 patients) of the phase I ivuxolimab trial. Of the approximately 50 patients in dose escalation, around 19 had hepatocellular carcinoma, roughly 15 had melanoma, 9 had renal cell carcinoma and 9 had head and neck cancer. Intravenous ivuxolimab was administered to patients every 2 weeks at six dose levels: 0.01, 0.1, 0.3, 1.5, 3 and 10 mg/kg. General study outcomes and caveats: Clonal expansion of both CD4+ and CD8+ blood T cells was observed from baseline to week 6 at doses 0.1 to 3.0 mg/kg. In the 0.1-3.0 mg/kg groups, partial responders were among the patients with the lowest normalized peripheral clonal expansion, particularly in CD8+ T cells. On average, CD8+ T cells showed more expanded clones than CD4+ T cells after ivuxolimab. The antigen specificity of the peripheral T cells that underwent clonal expansion was not determined. Low levels of normalized T-cell clonal expansion were also seen in some nonresponding patients.

For sequencing of the TCRbeta CDR3 region, genomic DNA was extracted from the sorted cells. The immunoSEQ Assay was used to sequence the TCRbeta CDR3 regions. Here the immuneACCESS table is served through TCRdb, limited to in-frame sequences with V and J called. Missing clones are a known gap in these copies; in checked studies unresolved V genes cover under half, and the rest lacks a known reason. Recorded for this sample are approximately 40,000 clones; 80% of them occurred a single time. The ten largest account for about 4% of the sample. This sample comprised CD4+ or CD8+ T cells sorted from blood, obtained in a trial of the OX40 agonist ivuxolimab. The chain uses TRBV6-5 and TRBJ2-1; the D gene assignment is ambiguous. The clonotype originates from an adult with an advanced solid tumor such as melanoma, head and neck, liver or kidney cancer. This receptor has the CDR3 CASSYSYNEQFF. The sequenced DNA: TGTGCCAGCAGTTACTCCTACAATGAGCAGTTCTTC.